Shown below are 7 T cell receptor beta chains from a single sample sequenced in a study of molecular identifiers for immune sequencing clone quantification. TCRdb ran MiXCR on the PCR reads and lists one entry per CDR3 protein. This sample has under 650,000 distinct CDR3 sequences, with about 20% found just once. What was sequenced was naive CD8+ T cells from blood, with Jurkat cell RNA spiked in. As for subset: FACS-sorted CD8+CD4-CCR7+CD45RA+ naive T cells. The source of these receptors is a human donor in good health. Some libraries in this study had Jurkat cell RNA spiked in.

This clonotype was counted at least ten times. The V gene is TRBV5-1, the J gene TRBJ2-3; 7 bases are shared with TRBD1. This CDR3 region has 15 residues. Germline CDR1 is SGHRS and CDR2 is YFSETQ. V shed 0 bases, J shed 3 bases, and the junction held 4 bases outside the gene matches. In DNA, the CDR3 is TGCGCCAGCAGCTTGGCCGGGACAGAGACAGATACGCAGTATTTT. As protein: CASSLAGTETDTQYF.

As regards this clonotype: This may stem from a read error, because a much larger clone lies one nucleotide away. The chain links TRBV21-1 to TRBJ1-1; the table's D gene call, TRBD1, was not cross checked with the DNA. TRBV21-1 is reported as a pseudogene. The CDR3 loop spans 14 amino acids. The chain's CDR3 is CASSYTDRRTEAFF. As DNA, the CDR3 is TGTGCCAGCAGCTATACTGACAGGCGCACTGAAGCTTTCTTT.

This clonotype was recorded many times. This chain uses TRBV11-2 with TRBJ2-3; D possibly corresponds to TRBD2 (5 bases). V was cut by 4 bases and J by 0 bases, with 17 bases left in between. The germline V gene encodes CDR1 SGHAT and CDR2 FQNNGV. The CDR3 loop spans 17 amino acids. CDR3 nucleotides: TGTGCCAGCAGCTCCAGAAGGGAAGCGGCTAGCACAGATACGCAGTATTTT. Its translation is CASSSRREAASTDTQYF.

The chain has TRBV7-6 and TRBJ2-7; 7 bases map to TRBD2. Per the germline V gene, CDR1 is SGHVS and CDR2 is FNYEAQ. The J segment lost 4 bases and the V segment lost 2 bases, leaving 14 bases of the junction unmatched. CDR3 size: 17 residues. CDR3 residues: CASSLHEVAGDPYEQYF. The CDR3 DNA follows: TGTGCCAGCAGCTTACATGAGGTGGCGGGAGACCCGTACGAGCAGTACTTC.

This clonotype was observed many times. The CDR3 region is CASSKLGDNEQFF. DNA for the CDR3: TGTGCCAGCAGTAAGTTGGGGGACAATGAGCAGTTCTTC. The rearrangement links TRBV27 to TRBJ2-1, with D perhaps TRBD1 or TRBD2 (5 bases each). The V gene lost 5 bases and the J gene lost 5 bases, with 10 bases spanning the gap. CDR3 length: 13 amino acids. Germline lookup yields CDR1 MNHEY and CDR2 SMNVEV (reference sequence).

Worth noting for this clonotype: A much larger clone differs from this one at a single base, so this may be a read error. This chain uses TRBV12-3 or TRBV12-4 with TRBJ2-5; 8 positions match TRBD1. This CDR3 spans 16 amino acids. The CDR3 loop reads CASGFDRDRPQETQYF. CDR3 in DNA: TGTGCCAGCGGTTTTGATCGGGACAGGCCACAAGAGACCCAGTACTTC.

This rearrangement joins TRBV12-3 or TRBV12-4 to TRBJ1-4; D remains unclear. V was pared by 6 bases and J by 4 bases, with 9 bases between. The CDR3 runs to 13 residues. CDR3 in amino acids: CASRKDNNEKLFF. The CDR3 region has the DNA TGTGCCAGCAGGAAAGACAATAATGAAAAACTGTTTTTT.